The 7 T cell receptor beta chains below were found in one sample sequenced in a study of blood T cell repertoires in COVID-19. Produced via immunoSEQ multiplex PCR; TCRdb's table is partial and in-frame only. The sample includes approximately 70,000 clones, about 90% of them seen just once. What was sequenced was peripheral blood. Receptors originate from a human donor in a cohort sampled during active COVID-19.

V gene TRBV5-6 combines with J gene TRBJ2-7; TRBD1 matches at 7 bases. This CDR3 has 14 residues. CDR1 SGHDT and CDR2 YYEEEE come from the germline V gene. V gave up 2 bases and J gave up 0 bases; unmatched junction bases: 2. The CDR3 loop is CASSLGTASYEQYF. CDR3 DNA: TGTGCCAGCAGCTTAGGGACAGCCTCCTACGAGCAGTACTTC.

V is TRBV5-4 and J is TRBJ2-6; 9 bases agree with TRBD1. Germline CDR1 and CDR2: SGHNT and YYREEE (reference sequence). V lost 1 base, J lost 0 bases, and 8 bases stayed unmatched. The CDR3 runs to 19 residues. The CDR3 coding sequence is TGTGCCAGCAGCTTGTACCCCGGGACAGGGCCCTCTGGGGCCAACGTCCTGACTTTC. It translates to CASSLYPGTGPSGANVLTF.

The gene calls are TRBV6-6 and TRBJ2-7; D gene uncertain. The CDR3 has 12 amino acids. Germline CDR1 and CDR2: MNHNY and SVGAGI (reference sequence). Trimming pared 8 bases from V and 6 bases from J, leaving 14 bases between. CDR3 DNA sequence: TGTGCCAGCCTTTCTCCGAAGCGCGAGCAGTACTTC. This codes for CASLSPKREQYF.

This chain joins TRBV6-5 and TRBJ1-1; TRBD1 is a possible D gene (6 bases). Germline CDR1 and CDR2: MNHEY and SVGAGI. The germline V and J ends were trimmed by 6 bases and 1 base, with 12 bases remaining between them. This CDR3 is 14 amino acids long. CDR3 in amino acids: CASRLRGGNTEAFF. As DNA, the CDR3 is TGTGCCAGCAGGCTCAGGGGCGGGAACACTGAAGCTTTCTTT.

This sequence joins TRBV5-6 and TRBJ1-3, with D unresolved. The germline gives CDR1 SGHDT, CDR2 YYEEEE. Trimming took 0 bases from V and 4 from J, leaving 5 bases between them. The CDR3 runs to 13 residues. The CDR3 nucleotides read TGTGCCAGCAGCTTGGTCTCCGGAAACACCATATATTTT. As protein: CASSLVSGNTIYF. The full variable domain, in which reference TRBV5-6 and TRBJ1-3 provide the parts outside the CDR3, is DAGVTQSPTHLIKTRGQQVTLRCSPKSGHDTVSWYQQALGQGPQFIFQYYEEEERQRGNFPDRFSGHQFPNYSSELNVNALLLGDSALYLCASSLVSGNTIYFGEGSWLTVV.

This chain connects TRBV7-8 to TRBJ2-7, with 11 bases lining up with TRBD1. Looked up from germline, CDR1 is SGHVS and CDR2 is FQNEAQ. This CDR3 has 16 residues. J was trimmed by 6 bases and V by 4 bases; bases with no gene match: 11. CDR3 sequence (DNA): TGTGCCAGCAGCTCTCGCGGACAGGGGGCGCGTTCCGAGCAGTACTTC. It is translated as CASSSRGQGARSEQYF. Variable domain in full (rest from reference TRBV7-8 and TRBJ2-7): GAGVSQSPRYKVAKRGQDVALRCDPISGHVSLFWYQQALGQGPEFLTYFQNEAQLDKSGLPSDRFFAERPEGSVSTLKIQRTQQEDSAVYLCASSSRGQGARSEQYFGPGTRLTVT.

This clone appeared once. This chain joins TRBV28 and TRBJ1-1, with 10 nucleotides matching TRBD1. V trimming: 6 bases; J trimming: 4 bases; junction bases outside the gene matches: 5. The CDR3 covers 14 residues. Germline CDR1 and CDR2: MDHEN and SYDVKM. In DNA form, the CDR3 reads TGTGCCAGCAGCCCGGACAGGGGGGGCACTGAAGCTTTCTTT. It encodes CASSPDRGGTEAFF.